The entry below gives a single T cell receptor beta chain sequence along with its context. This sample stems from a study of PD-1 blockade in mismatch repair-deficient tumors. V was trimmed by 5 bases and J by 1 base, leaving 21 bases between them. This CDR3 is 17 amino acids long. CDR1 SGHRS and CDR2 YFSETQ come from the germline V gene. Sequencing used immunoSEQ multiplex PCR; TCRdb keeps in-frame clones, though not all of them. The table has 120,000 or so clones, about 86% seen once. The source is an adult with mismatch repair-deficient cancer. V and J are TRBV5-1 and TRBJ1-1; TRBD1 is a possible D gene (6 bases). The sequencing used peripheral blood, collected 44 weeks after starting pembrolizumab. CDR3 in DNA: TGCGCCAGCAGTCGGGGGCGGACACCCGCTGAGAACACTGAAGCTTTCTTT. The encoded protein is CASSRGRTPAENTEAFF.